The 15 T cell receptor beta chains below were found in one sample sequenced in a study of CD8+ T cells in alopecia areata. Extracted RNA was reverse transcribed, and the resulting cDNA served as sequencing template. Libraries were prepared by immunoSEQ multiplex PCR; TCRdb keeps only in-frame clonotypes and omits some of them. In the table there are approximately 170,000 clones, 60% of which are singletons. Treatment: oral pan-JAK inhibitor, 5-10 mg twice daily. The sequenced sample was CD4+ T cells sorted from blood, obtained at week 24, from a patient treated with tofacitinib. These receptors all come from a human donor with alopecia areata.

The genes are TRBV5-1 and TRBJ2-7; a possible D gene is TRBD1 (6 bases). V lost 0 bases, J lost 6 bases, and 7 bases lay in between. Per germline, CDR1 SGHRS and CDR2 YFSETQ. This CDR3 is 12 amino acids long. The CDR3 DNA reads TGCGCCAGCAGCTTGGACAGGGTCGAGCAGTACTTC. This translates into CASSLDRVEQYF.

The chain couples TRBV6-5 to TRBJ1-5; the match to TRBD1 covers 10 bases. V was pared by 10 bases and J by 6 bases, with 3 bases of the junction left unmatched. Germline CDR1 MNHEY, CDR2 SVGAGI. The CDR3 sequence is 12 residues long. CDR3 loop: CATGTGAQPQHF. As DNA, the CDR3 is TGTGCCACAGGGACAGGGGCTCAGCCCCAGCATTTT.

The J gene is TRBJ2-3, the V gene TRBV7-9; TRBD2 is a possible D gene (5 bases). V was cut by 2 bases and J by 1 base, with 7 bases left in between. The germline V gene encodes CDR1 SEHNR and CDR2 FQNEAQ (reference sequence). The CDR3 runs 14 residues. Here the CDR3 DNA reads TGTGCCAGCAGCTTAAACGGGGGCACAGATACGCAGTATTTT. Translation gives CASSLNGGTDTQYF.

This sequence joins TRBV29-1 and TRBJ2-1; D gene uncertain. Trimming left V 4 bases short and J 7 bases short, with 14 bases between. This CDR3 spans 13 amino acids. The germline gives CDR1 SQVTM, CDR2 ANQGSEA. The CDR3 bases are TGCAGCGTTGTGGGGAAGGGTTATAATGAGCAGTTCTTC. Protein sequence: CSVVGKGYNEQFF.

J is TRBJ1-2 and V is TRBV2, with 9 bases lining up with TRBD1. Trimming cost V 6 bases and J 4 bases; bases outside gene matches: 3. Germline values: CDR1 SNHLY, CDR2 FYNNEI. This CDR3 has 13 amino acids. CDR3 coding DNA: TGTGCCAGCAGCCAGGACAGGGGCTATGGCTACACCTTC. Residues: CASSQDRGYGYTF.

The genes are TRBV5-1 and TRBJ2-5; TRBD2 agrees at 8 bases. The V and J ends lost 3 bases and 4 bases, in that order; junction bases with no gene match: 5. The CDR3 loop spans 14 amino acids. Germline V gene data show CDR1 as SGHRS and CDR2 as YFSETQ. The CDR3 DNA sequence: TGCGCCAGCAGCTATGGCGGGGGGAGAGAGACCCAGTACTTC. Residues: CASSYGGGRETQYF. The whole variable domain, remainder taken from reference TRBV5-1 and TRBJ2-5, is KAGVTQTPRYLIKTRGQQVTLSCSPISGHRSVSWYQQTPGQGLQFLFEYFSETQRNKGNFPGRFSGRQFSNSRSEMNVSTLELGDSALYLCASSYGGGRETQYFGPGTRLLVL.

The CDR3 protein is CASRGALETQYF. DNA for the CDR3: TGTGCCAGCAGGGGGGCGTTGGAGACCCAGTACTTC. The chain is built from TRBV6-6 and TRBJ2-5; perhaps TRBD1 as D (6 bases). The CDR3 consists of 12 residues. The germline V gene has CDR1 MNHNY and CDR2 SVGAGI (reference sequence). The V end was cut by 6 bases, the J end by 5 bases, with 10 bases between.

The chain employs TRBV29-1 and TRBJ1-1; TRBD1 matches at 7 bases. Germline loops: CDR1 SQVTM, CDR2 ANQGSEA. This CDR3 is 16 amino acids long. The DNA for the CDR3 is TGCAGTGGTGCCACCGGGACAGCAAACATGAACACTGAAGCTTTCTTT. This gives the protein CSGATGTANMNTEAFF.

A few counts support this clone. The chain recombines TRBV2 with TRBJ2-2; 7 bases line up with TRBD1. Per germline, CDR1 SNHLY and CDR2 FYNNEI. The CDR3 length is 17 residues. Trimming cost V 4 bases and J 5 bases; bases outside gene matches: 13. This CDR3 reads CASSVPTTGSRTGELFF. DNA for the CDR3: TGTGCCAGCAGTGTCCCCACGACAGGGAGCAGGACCGGGGAGCTGTTTTTT. Full variable domain (remainder filled in from reference TRBV2 and TRBJ2-2): EPEVTQTPSHQVTQMGQEVILRCVPISNHLYFYWYRQILGQKVEFLVSFYNNEISEKSEIFDDQFSVERPDGSNFTLKIRSTKLEDSAMYFCASSVPTTGSRTGELFFGEGSRLTVL.

The chain recombines TRBV4-2 with TRBJ2-4; 7 bases line up with TRBD2. This CDR3 has 17 amino acids. Germline CDR1 LGHNA, CDR2 YNFKEQ. Unmatched junction bases numbered 11, after V lost 0 bases and J lost 6 bases. CDR3 DNA: TGTGCCAGCAGCCAAGAATCAGCGGGGCCCCTCGGAAACATTCAGTACTTC. It translates to CASSQESAGPLGNIQYF.

This chain connects TRBV2 to TRBJ2-5, with a weak D call TRBD2 (7 bases). Germline V gives CDR1 SNHLY, CDR2 FYNNEI. V lost 2 bases and J 5 bases, leaving 15 bases between the germline ends. This CDR3 spans 15 amino acids. The CDR3 bases are TGTGCCAGCAGTGAATCGTGGGGGGGCCGTGAGACCCAGTACTTC. It codes for CASSESWGGRETQYF. Drawing the rest from reference TRBV2 and TRBJ2-5, the complete variable domain is EPEVTQTPSHQVTQMGQEVILRCVPISNHLYFYWYRQILGQKVEFLVSFYNNEISEKSEIFDDQFSVERPDGSNFTLKIRSTKLEDSAMYFCASSESWGGRETQYFGPGTRLLVL.

This clone has a single count. The rearrangement links TRBV29-1 to TRBJ2-5; 9 nucleotides match TRBD1. The end of the DNA aligns better with TRBJ2-7, so the J call may be wrong. The CDR3 runs 13 residues. Germline CDR1 and CDR2: SQVTM and ANQGSEA. The chain's CDR3 is CSVQGGQGSEQYF. The CDR3, as DNA: TGCAGCGTTCAAGGGGGACAGGGATCCGAGCAGTACTTC.

This chain links TRBV13 with TRBJ2-3, with 8 bases aligning to TRBD2. Losses at the gene ends were 5 bases for V and 3 bases for J; bases not matched to a gene: 7. The CDR3 is made up of 15 amino acids. Germline values: CDR1 PRHDT, CDR2 FYEKMQ (reference sequence). CDR3 residues: CASSKSGGATDTQYF. The CDR3 DNA is TGTGCCAGCAGCAAGAGCGGGGGTGCGACAGATACGCAGTATTTT.

The chain combines TRBV5-1 with TRBJ1-2; tentative D call: TRBD1 (5 bases). V dropped 5 bases and J dropped 5 bases, with 13 bases sitting between them. The CDR3 length is 13 residues. Germline CDR1 and CDR2: SGHRS and YFSETQ. The CDR3 nucleotides are TGCGCCAGCAGAGCGCCGGCAGGGTATGGCTACACCTTC. It translates to CASRAPAGYGYTF. Combining the CDR3 with reference TRBV5-1 and TRBJ1-2 gives the whole variable domain KAGVTQTPRYLIKTRGQQVTLSCSPISGHRSVSWYQQTPGQGLQFLFEYFSETQRNKGNFPGRFSGRQFSNSRSEMNVSTLELGDSALYLCASRAPAGYGYTFGSGTRLTVV.

This clone has just a few counts. The chain is built from TRBV10-3 and TRBJ2-3; a weak D match, TRBD2 (6 bases). With 8 bases removed from V and 2 bases from J, the gap between germline ends came to 17 bases. Germline CDR1 is ENHRY and CDR2 is SYGVKD. The CDR3 spans 15 residues. The CDR3 loop is CAISRSGDPTDTQYF. CDR3 nucleotides: TGTGCCATCTCACGATCGGGGGACCCCACAGATACGCAGTATTTT.